This is a list of T cell receptor beta chains from one sample in a study of blood T cell repertoires in COVID-19. Assay: immunoSEQ multiplex PCR; the TCRdb copy retains only in-frame clones and omits some. The sample shows tens of thousands of clones, 75% to 85% of them seen only once. The sequenced material came from peripheral blood. All receptors derive from a man aged 55 to 70 with acute or convalescent COVID-19. Each CDR3 is given with its conserved first and last residue. A D gene is named only where the DNA matches it firmly. Rows may omit the clone size; those that give it use once, few, many or a size class.

d_call j_call clone_size v_call cdr3_nt cdr3_aa
TRBD2 TRBJ2-1 once TRBV5-1 TGCGCCAGCAGCTTACTCCTAGCGGGGGTCGATGAGCAGTTCTTC CASSLLLAGVDEQFF
TRBD1 TRBJ1-4 NA TRBV2 TGTGCCAGCCGGACAGGGGAGGTGACTAATGAAAAACTGTTTTTT CASRTGEVTNEKLFF
TRBD1 TRBJ2-2 NA TRBV7-9 TGTGCCAGCAGCTTGCCCTCCGGGACAGGGACCGGGGAGCTGTTTTTT CASSLPSGTGTGELFF
TRBD1 TRBJ2-2 NA TRBV5-1 TGCGCCAGCAGCTTCTCTGGACAGGGCCGGGAGCTGTTTTTT CASSFSGQGRELFF
NA TRBJ1-5 NA TRBV7-2 TGTGCCAGCAGCACAACAGGGTCTGGGCAGCCCCAGCATTTT CASSTTGSGQPQHF
NA TRBJ2-1 NA TRBV19 TGTGCCAGTAGTGGGGCAGTGGGCTCCTACAATGAGCAGTTCTTC CASSGAVGSYNEQFF
NA TRBJ1-1 NA TRBV6-5 TGTGCCAGCAGTTACTCGGGGGGGAGCTTGGAAGCTTTCTTT CASSYSGGSLEAFF
NA TRBJ1-6 once TRBV27 TGTGCCAGCGCTAGCTCCTATAATTCACCCCTCCACTTT CASASSYNSPLHF
TRBD1 TRBJ1-1 NA TRBV28 TGTGCCAGCAGGGGGACAGGGGCATGGTCTGAAGCTTTCTTT CASRGTGAWSEAFF
NA TRBJ2-6 once TRBV5-5 TGTGCCAGCAGCTTGGCGGGGACTGGGGCCAACGTCCTGACTTTC CASSLAGTGANVLTF